These 30 T cell receptor beta chains were all obtained from the same sample, sequenced in a study of regulatory T cells in long-lasting Graves disease. Through Arm-PCR of CDR3 regions and iRepertoire HTBI primers, TCR beta libraries were built. One entry per CDR3 protein results from TCRdb running MiXCR on the multiplex PCR reads. This table holds a few hundred thousand distinct CDR3 sequences, roughly a fifth found once. Time point denoted: persistent/refractory GD, antithyroid drugs over 5 years with positive TRAb. RNA from PBMCs was the source of the TCR library. The sequences come from peripheral blood mononuclear cells (PBMCs), collected when the disease was refractory, from a patient treated with antithyroid drugs. Receptors were obtained from a female donor with Graves disease.

This clonotype was observed a few times. The chain links TRBV5-1 to TRBJ1-1; possible D gene TRBD1, 6 bases. Germline V gene data show CDR1 as SGHRS and CDR2 as YFSETQ. V was pared by 1 base and J by 3 bases, with 19 bases between. The CDR3 contains 17 residues. This CDR3 is CASSLSPSRGMDTEAFF. The CDR3 region has the DNA TGCGCCAGCAGCTTGAGTCCCAGTAGGGGGATGGACACTGAAGCTTTCTTT.

Many counts were recorded for this clonotype. The rearrangement uses TRBV27 and TRBJ1-1; 8 bases map to TRBD1. The germline V gene has CDR1 MNHEY and CDR2 SMNVEV (reference sequence). Trimming cost V 7 bases and J 5 bases; bases outside gene matches: 9. The CDR3 is made up of 14 amino acids. As DNA, the CDR3 is TGTGCCAGCAAACTACAGGGGGATGGGACTGAAGCTTTCTTT. Its protein is CASKLQGDGTEAFF.

The genes are TRBV29-1 and TRBJ1-2; TRBD1 matches 9 bases. This CDR3 spans 17 amino acids. V gave up 6 bases and J gave up 7 bases; unmatched junction bases: 21. Germline V gives CDR1 SQVTM, CDR2 ANQGSEA. CDR3 sequence (DNA): TGCAGCGTCCCAATCATTTATCCGGGACAGGGATTATCTGGCTACACCTTC. Amino acid sequence: CSVPIIYPGQGLSGYTF. Combining the CDR3 with reference TRBV29-1 and TRBJ1-2 gives the whole variable domain SAVISQKPSRDICQRGTSLTIQCQVDSQVTMMFWYRQQPGQSLTLIATANQGSEATYESGFVIDKFPISRPNLTFSTLTVSNMSPEDSSIYLCSVPIIYPGQGLSGYTFGSGTRLTVV.

This clonotype was observed at least ten times. The chain recombines TRBV7-8 with TRBJ1-1; 11 positions match TRBD1. Germline V lookup: CDR1 SGHVS, CDR2 FQNEAQ. V trimming: 1 base; J trimming: 12 bases; junction bases outside the gene matches: 7. The CDR3 consists of 14 residues. The CDR3: CASSLGGTGGFTFF. The CDR3 DNA is TGTGCCAGCAGCTTAGGAGGGACAGGGGGTTTTACTTTCTTT.

The sample holds many counts of this clonotype. The chain combines TRBV30 with TRBJ1-2; 8 nucleotides agree with TRBD1. Germline-derived CDR1 and CDR2 are GTSNPN and SVGIG (reference sequence). J lost 2 bases, V lost 7 bases, and 6 bases had no gene match. The CDR3 runs 13 residues. The CDR3 DNA follows: TGTGCCTCCTCGGGACAGGCGAACTATGGCTACACCTTC. Amino acids: CASSGQANYGYTF.

There are many counts of this clonotype. The gene calls are TRBV28 and TRBJ1-5, with 8 bases fitting TRBD1. CDR1 is MDHEN, CDR2 SYDVKM, per germline. The CDR3 has 15 residues. V lost 6 bases, J lost 5 bases, and 9 bases stayed unmatched. CDR3 amino acids: CASSLPQGAYQPQHF. The CDR3 DNA is TGTGCCAGCAGCTTACCTCAGGGGGCATATCAGCCCCAGCATTTT.

This rearrangement joins TRBV6-1 to TRBJ2-7, with 7 bases lining up with TRBD1. The junction had 6 bases not matched to a gene; V was cut back by 7 bases and J by 0 bases. This CDR3 contains 14 residues. The germline gives CDR1 MNHNS, CDR2 SASEGT. The CDR3 DNA reads as TGTGCCAGCATGGGGGCAGGGGGCTCCTACGAGCAGTACTTC. The encoded protein is CASMGAGGSYEQYF.

This clonotype occurred many times. J is TRBJ1-2 and V is TRBV12-3 or TRBV12-4, with 9 bases identical to TRBD1. The ends lost 6 bases at V and 4 bases at J; junction bases unmatched: 9. This CDR3 comprises 15 residues. The CDR3 reads CASSKGQGMGYGYTF. CDR3 DNA: TGTGCCAGCAGCAAGGGACAGGGTATGGGCTATGGCTACACCTTC.

This clonotype was observed many times. The chain has TRBV6-5 and TRBJ2-7; D is unresolved. Between the trimmed V and J ends, which lost 0 bases and 2 bases, there was a span of 5 bases. The CDR3 has 13 residues. CDR1 and CDR2 (germline): MNHEY, SVGAGI. The CDR3 here is CASSYSGPYEQYF. The CDR3 DNA reads as TGTGCCAGCAGTTACTCCGGACCCTACGAGCAGTACTTC.

At least ten counts were recorded for this clonotype. The chain joins TRBV12-3 or TRBV12-4 to TRBJ2-2; D is perhaps TRBD1 (5 bases). V was cut by 7 bases and J by 0 bases, with 9 bases left in between. CDR3 length: 14 residues. This chain's CDR3 is CASKTTANTGELFF. CDR3 bases: TGTGCCAGCAAGACGACAGCGAACACCGGGGAGCTGTTTTTT.

The sample holds many counts of this clonotype. This chain uses TRBV7-2 with TRBJ2-5; 9 bases agree with TRBD2. Germline-derived CDR1 and CDR2 are SGHTA and FQGNSA. This CDR3 has 18 residues. The V gene end was trimmed by 7 bases and the J gene end by 1 base; junction bases not matched to a gene: 16. The CDR3 loop reads CASTPRAGLSGGQETQYF. Here the CDR3 DNA reads TGTGCCAGCACCCCTCGGGCCGGGCTTAGCGGGGGCCAAGAGACCCAGTACTTC.

The table lists this clonotype with a count of one. The rearrangement links TRBV7-3 to TRBJ2-3, with TRBD1 identical over 8 bases. In germline, CDR1 is SGHTA, CDR2 FQGTGA. CDR3 size: 15 residues. V lost 5 bases and J lost 3; bases outside the gene matches: 7. CDR3 DNA sequence: TGTGCCAGCAGCCCGACAGGGGCCAGAACAGATACGCAGTATTTT. As protein: CASSPTGARTDTQYF.

On this clonotype: A read error is possible here, since a much larger clone lies one base away. The V call is TRBV7-2, the J call TRBJ2-7; 9 bases agree with TRBD1. CDR1 is SGHTA, CDR2 FQGNSA, per germline. This CDR3 is 13 amino acids long. The CDR3 nucleotides are TGTGCCGGCAGTCGACAGGGGGCCTACGAGCAGTACTTC. It codes for CAGSRQGAYEQYF.

This clonotype occurred a few times. J is TRBJ1-1 and V is TRBV2; tentatively, D is TRBD1 (5 bases). The V gene's germline CDR1 is SNHLY and CDR2 FYNNEI. The CDR3 contains 14 residues. V dropped 6 bases and J dropped 3 bases, with 14 bases sitting between them. The CDR3 is CASRGQRVDTEAFF. Here the CDR3 DNA reads TGTGCCAGCAGGGGGCAACGGGTAGACACTGAAGCTTTCTTT.

This clonotype has only a few counts. The junction differs from germline at one of its ends, possibly a read error. V and J are TRBV6-1 and TRBJ2-7, with 9 bases identical to TRBD1. The CDR3 loop spans 15 amino acids. CDR1 MNHNS and CDR2 SASEGT come from the germline V gene. The CDR3 here is CASSHPGQGVYEQYF. The CDR3 DNA follows: TGCGCCAGCAGCCACCCGGGACAGGGTGTCTACGAGCAGTACTTC.

This clonotype has at least ten counts. The chain is built from TRBV15 and TRBJ1-4; the D gene is possibly TRBD1 (6 bases). V shed 0 bases and J shed 7 bases, with 9 bases lying between them. Germline CDR1 LNHNV, CDR2 YYDKDF (reference sequence). There are 14 residues in the CDR3. The CDR3 nucleotides read TGTGCCACCAGCAGAGACAGGGGAGGTGAAAAACTGTTTTTT. It encodes CATSRDRGGEKLFF.

This clonotype came up many times. The V call is TRBV28, the J call TRBJ2-7, with TRBD1 identical over 8 bases. With V trimmed by 7 bases and J by 0 bases, 8 bases remained unmatched. The CDR3 consists of 15 residues. Germline V gene sequence: CDR1 MDHEN, CDR2 SYDVKM. CDR3 in amino acids: CASTSTGASSYEQYF. The CDR3, as DNA: TGTGCCAGCACCTCGACAGGGGCATCCTCCTACGAGCAGTACTTC.

V usage is TRBV20-1 and J usage is TRBJ2-7; TRBD2 matches at 7 bases. Germline V gene sequence: CDR1 DFQATT, CDR2 SNEGSKA (reference sequence). V trimming: 0 bases; J trimming: 7 bases; junction bases outside the gene matches: 18. This CDR3 has 17 residues. Here the CDR3 DNA reads TGCAGTGCTAGAGATGGGCGGCTAGCGGAGCCATGGTGGGAGCAGTACTTC. It yields the protein CSARDGRLAEPWWEQYF.

This clonotype was detected many times. V usage is TRBV9 and J usage is TRBJ2-5, with D perhaps assigned TRBD1 or TRBD2 (6 bases each). Germline V gene sequence: CDR1 SGDLS, CDR2 YYNGEE. This CDR3 is 12 amino acids long. V lost 5 bases to trimming and J lost 5 bases, with 10 bases between them. The CDR3 DNA reads as TGTGCCAGCAGGGGGGGCGGGGAGACCCAGTACTTC. Translated: CASRGGGETQYF.

Notes on this clonotype: The junction differs from germline at one of its ends, possibly a read error. V is TRBV3-1 and J is TRBJ1-6; D is ambiguous. CDR3 length: 14 residues. The germline gives CDR1 LGHDT, CDR2 YNNKEL (reference sequence). In DNA, the CDR3 is TGTGCCGGCAGCCAAGAGTTGACCGATTCACCCCTCCACTTT. It specifies CAGSQELTDSPLHF.

J is TRBJ1-2 and V is TRBV15; TRBD1 agrees at 9 bases. V lost 5 bases to trimming and J lost 2 bases; unmatched junction nucleotides: 3. Looked up from germline, CDR1 is LNHNV and CDR2 is YYDKDF (reference sequence). This CDR3 region has 14 residues. CDR3 in amino acids: CATSSDRGNYGYTF. The CDR3, as DNA: TGTGCCACCAGCTCGGACAGGGGCAACTATGGCTACACCTTC.

In this sample, this clonotype turned up many times. The chain couples TRBV2 to TRBJ2-7, with 13 bases aligning to TRBD2. CDR3 length: 14 amino acids. V lost 8 bases to trimming and J lost 5 bases; unmatched junction nucleotides: 6. In germline, CDR1 is SNHLY, CDR2 FYNNEI. CDR3 sequence (DNA): TGTGCCAGCGCCACTAGCGGGAGGGCCGACGAGCAGTACTTC. Its protein is CASATSGRADEQYF.

This clonotype was seen just once. This may be a read error, as it is one base from a much larger clone. The conserved phenylalanine or tryptophan is not found at the CDR3 terminus, so this likely reflects a read error. J is TRBJ2-7 and V is TRBV6-1; D remains unclear. The J call is uncertain, as TRBJ2-5 better fits the DNA end. CDR1 and CDR2 (germline): MNHNS, SASEGT. This CDR3 comprises 13 residues. CDR3 in amino acids: CASSASIFETQYL. DNA of the CDR3: TGTGCCAGCAGTGCGTCAATTTTCGAGACCCAGTACCTC.

Note on this clonotype: A much larger clone differs from this one at a single base, so this may be a read error. The rearrangement joins TRBV28 to TRBJ2-7; TRBD1 matches 7 bases. CDR3 size: 13 residues. Germline CDR1 reads MDHEN; CDR2 reads SYDVKM. V lost 8 bases and J lost 6; bases outside the gene matches: 10. DNA for the CDR3: TGTGCCAGCCGTGGGACAGATTTTTGCGAGCAGTACTTC. Its protein is CASRGTDFCEQYF.

The chain recombines TRBV20-1 with TRBJ2-5, with a weak D call TRBD2 (6 bases). CDR3 size: 13 residues. V lost 3 bases, J lost 5 bases, and 13 bases lay in between. CDR1 and CDR2 (germline): DFQATT, SNEGSKA (reference sequence). CDR3 region: CSARETSVETQYF. The CDR3 bases are TGCAGTGCTAGGGAGACTAGTGTCGAGACCCAGTACTTC.

This clonotype was counted at least ten times. The chain links TRBV7-9 to TRBJ2-7, with D uncertain. Germline CDR1 SEHNR, CDR2 FQNEAQ (reference sequence). CDR3 length equals 14 residues. V was cut by 2 bases and J by 5 bases, with 13 bases left in between. The CDR3 nucleotides read TGTGCCAGCAGCTTACGTGCGCCCAAGAACGAGCAGTACTTC. It is translated as CASSLRAPKNEQYF.

The V and J genes are TRBV27 and TRBJ2-7, with 7 bases lining up with TRBD1. V was clipped by 2 bases and J by 4 bases; unmatched bases: 2. Germline values: CDR1 MNHEY, CDR2 SMNVEV (reference sequence). The CDR3 has 13 residues. CDR3 nucleotides: TGTGCCAGCAGTTTAACAGGGGAATACGAGCAGTACTTC. The encoded protein is CASSLTGEYEQYF.

The genes are TRBV12-3 or TRBV12-4 and TRBJ1-2; possibly TRBD1 for D (6 bases). The length of the CDR3 is 13 residues. V lost 6 bases and J 6 bases, leaving 14 bases between the germline ends. This CDR3 reads CASSQSTGDGYTF. The DNA of the CDR3 is TGTGCCAGCAGCCAGTCGACAGGAGATGGCTACACCTTC.

This clonotype was observed a handful of times. The chain is built from TRBV28 and TRBJ2-4; no reliable D call. Trimming stripped 3 bases from V and 0 bases from J, with 6 bases between. Germline V gene lookup returns CDR1 MDHEN and CDR2 SYDVKM. This CDR3 contains 14 residues. As DNA, the CDR3 is TGTGCCAGCAGTTTCATATTAGCCAAAAACATTCAGTACTTC. Amino acids: CASSFILAKNIQYF.

This sequence joins TRBV3-1 and TRBJ2-7; TRBD2 agrees at 7 bases. Germline-derived CDR1 and CDR2 are LGHDT and YNNKEL (reference sequence). Trimming cost V 8 bases and J 5 bases; bases outside gene matches: 3. This CDR3 is 11 amino acids long. CDR3 in amino acids: CASQRGDEQYF. As DNA, the CDR3 is TGTGCCAGCCAGCGGGGAGACGAGCAGTACTTC.